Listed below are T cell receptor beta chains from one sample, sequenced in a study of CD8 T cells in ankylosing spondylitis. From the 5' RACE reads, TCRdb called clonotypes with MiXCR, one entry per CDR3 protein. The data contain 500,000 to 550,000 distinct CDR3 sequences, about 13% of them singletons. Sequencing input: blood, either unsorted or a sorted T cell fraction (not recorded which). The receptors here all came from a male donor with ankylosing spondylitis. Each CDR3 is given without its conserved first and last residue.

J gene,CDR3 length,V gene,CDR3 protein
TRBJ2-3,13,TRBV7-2,ASRPAGGPKDTQY
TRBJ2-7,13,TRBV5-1,ASSLEGVLVYEQY
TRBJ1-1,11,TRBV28,ASKADMNTEAF
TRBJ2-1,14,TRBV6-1,ASSKVAGEGGDEQF
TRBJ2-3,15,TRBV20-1,SARDPFGSASTDTQY
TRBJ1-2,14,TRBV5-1,ASSPEVVGAGDGYT
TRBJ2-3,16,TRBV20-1,SAESGTSGRWGADTQY
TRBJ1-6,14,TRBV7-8,ATIRTGEIYNSPLH
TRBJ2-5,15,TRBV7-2,ASGLALTGGYQETQY
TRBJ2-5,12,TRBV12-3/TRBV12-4,ASSLMGARETQY
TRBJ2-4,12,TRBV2,ASSDHRVTNIQY
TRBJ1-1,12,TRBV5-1,ASSLDSGNTEAF
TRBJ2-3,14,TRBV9,ASSVASGTSVGTQY
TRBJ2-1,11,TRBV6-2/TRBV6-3,ASSYFRGNEQF
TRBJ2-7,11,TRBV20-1,SARTSVLREQY
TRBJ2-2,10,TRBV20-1,SAALPPSELF
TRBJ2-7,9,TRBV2,ASSEGWEQY
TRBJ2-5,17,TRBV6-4,ASRPPSGSGRGYQETQY
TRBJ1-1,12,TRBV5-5,ASSLTSGGTEAF
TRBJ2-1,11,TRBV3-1,ASSQDRVHEQF
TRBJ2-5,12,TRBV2,ASRHRDGRETQY
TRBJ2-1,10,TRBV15,ATSRVPNRLF
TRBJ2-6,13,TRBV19,ASLRLGAGANVLT
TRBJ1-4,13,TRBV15,ATTAQTGENEKLF
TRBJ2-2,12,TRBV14,ASSRILHAGELF
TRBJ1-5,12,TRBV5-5,ASSLDRSNQPQH
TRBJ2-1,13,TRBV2,ASSESLRPAIEQF
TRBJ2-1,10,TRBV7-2,ASSSYSGEQF
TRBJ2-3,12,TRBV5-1,ASSLDSSTDTQY
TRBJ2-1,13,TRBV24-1,ATSETGSSYNEQF
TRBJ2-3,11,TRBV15,ATSRERPDTQY
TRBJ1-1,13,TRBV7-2,ASSLDGTGETEAF
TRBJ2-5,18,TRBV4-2,ASSQDKGVAGVGYQETQY
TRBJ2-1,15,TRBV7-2,ASSYQTGGPPYNEQF
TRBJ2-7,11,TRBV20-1,SARETGSYEQY
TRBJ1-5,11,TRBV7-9,ASHPISNQPQH
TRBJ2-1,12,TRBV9,ASSAWGEPDEQF
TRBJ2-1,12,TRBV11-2,ASSLGTVDNEQF
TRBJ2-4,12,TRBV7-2,ASSLGSSGNIQY
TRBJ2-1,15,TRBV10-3,AISDKGPGASYNEQF
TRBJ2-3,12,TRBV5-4,ASSHSGGEDTQY
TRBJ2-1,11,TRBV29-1,SAKGPVYNEQF
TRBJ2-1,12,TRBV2,ASTGTSGRGEQF
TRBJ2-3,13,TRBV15,ATSRVGLDTDTQY
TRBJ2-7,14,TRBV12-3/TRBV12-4,ASSFGGRGGSYEQY
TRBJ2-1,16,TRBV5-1,ASSFRRQGSGRDNEQF
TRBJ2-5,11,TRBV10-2,ASSALPQETQY
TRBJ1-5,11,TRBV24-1,ATSERRYQPQH
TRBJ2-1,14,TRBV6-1,ASNGGNSGNEVEQF
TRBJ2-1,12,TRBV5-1,ASSFMDGGNEQF
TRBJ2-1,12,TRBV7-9,ASISGSSYNEQF
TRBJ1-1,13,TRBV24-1,ATSDPGTGGTEAF
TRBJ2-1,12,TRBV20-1,SATGLGSYNEQF
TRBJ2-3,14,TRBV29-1,SVVRGSGGSTDTQY
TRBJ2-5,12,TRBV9,ASSPSWYQETQY